The present T cell receptor beta chain was sequenced within a study of a mutant IDH1 vaccine in newly diagnosed glioma. Details on this clone: The antigen remains undetermined.

The repertoire was sequenced with immunoSEQ multiplex PCR; TCRdb's copy has only in-frame clones and lacks some. The sample shows almost 85,000 clones, roughly 85% of them seen only once. V dropped 2 bases and J dropped 6; count of bases not matched to a gene: 4. Germline-derived CDR1 and CDR2 are SGHTS and YDEGEE. The CDR3 consists of 14 residues. Regarding time point: week 23, last vaccination. It was 300 ug of mutant IDH1 20-mer peptide that made up each vaccine dose, given with topical imiquimod. Every donor had a new WHO grade 3 or 4 astrocytoma that was IDH1-mutant, with loss of nuclear ATRX. V gene TRBV5-8 combines with J gene TRBJ1-5; 8 bases line up with TRBD1. Sample: PBMCs, taken from a glioma patient whose treatment included an IDH1 peptide vaccine. This receptor was obtained from a man between 25 and 39 years old with glioma. Some clones in this sample may be carry-over from other donors' samples. The CDR3 DNA reads as TGTGCCAGCAGCTTCAGGGGGCCTTTTCAGCCCCAGCATTTT. Encoded protein: CASSFRGPFQPQHF.